These 2 T cell receptor beta chains were sequenced from one sample in a study of human T cells and chemical hapten exposure. The time point here: patch test 3, about 24 weeks after DPC sensitization. The treatment: therapeutic diphenylcyclopropenone sensitization with weekly scalp DPC. TCRdb reprocessed the RACE reads with MiXCR, giving one entry per CDR3 protein. The sample carries about 92,000 distinct CDR3 sequences, roughly 11% recorded once. The starting material was whole blood, obtained in connection with sensitization to the hapten diphenylcyclopropenone (DPC). The receptors derive from a woman in her 30s with alopecia areata. Some clones in this sample may be carry-over from other donors' samples.

This clonotype was counted ten times or more. This rearrangement joins TRBV6-2 or TRBV6-3 to TRBJ1-5; tentatively, D is TRBD1 (6 bases). With 6 bases removed from V and 2 bases from J, the gap between germline ends came to 14 bases. This CDR3 is 15 amino acids long. From germline, CDR1 is MNHEY and CDR2 SVGEGT. The CDR3 region is CASRPTGMGNQPQHF. DNA of the CDR3: TGTGCCAGCAGGCCCACAGGGATGGGCAATCAGCCCCAGCATTTT.

At least ten counts were recorded for this clonotype. The chain carries TRBV12-3 or TRBV12-4 and TRBJ1-5; 8 bases are a match to TRBD1. The CDR3 has 16 residues. The V gene end was trimmed by 5 bases and the J gene end by 6 bases; junction bases not matched to a gene: 12. The CDR3 coding sequence is TGTGCCAGCAGTACTCCTTCTGGGACAGGCGGTCAGCCCCAGCATTTT. Translation gives CASSTPSGTGGQPQHF.